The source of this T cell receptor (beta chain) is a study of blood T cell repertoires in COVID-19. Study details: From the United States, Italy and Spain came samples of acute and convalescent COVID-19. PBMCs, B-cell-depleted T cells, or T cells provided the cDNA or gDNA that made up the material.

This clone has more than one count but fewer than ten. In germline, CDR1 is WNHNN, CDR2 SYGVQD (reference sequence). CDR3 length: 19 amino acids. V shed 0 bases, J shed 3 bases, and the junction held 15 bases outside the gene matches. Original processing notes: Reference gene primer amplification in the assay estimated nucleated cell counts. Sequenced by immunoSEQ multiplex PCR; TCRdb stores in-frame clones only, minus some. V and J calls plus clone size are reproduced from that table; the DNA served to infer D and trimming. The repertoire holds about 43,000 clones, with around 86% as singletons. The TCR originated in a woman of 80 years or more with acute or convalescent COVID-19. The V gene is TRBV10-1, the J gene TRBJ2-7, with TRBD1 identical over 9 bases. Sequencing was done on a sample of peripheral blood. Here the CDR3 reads CASSESRGQGRCTLYEQYF. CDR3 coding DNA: TGCGCCAGCAGTGAGTCGCGGGGACAGGGAAGATGTACGCTCTACGAGCAGTACTTC.